The 22 T cell receptor beta chains below were found in one sample sequenced in a study of CD8+ T cells in alopecia areata. Extraction and reverse transcription of RNA yielded cDNA as the sequencing template. Only in-frame clones appear in the TCRdb table, and some are missing; sequencing was by immunoSEQ multiplex PCR. Here the sample spans some 180,000 clones, around 63% being singletons. The input for sequencing was CD4+ T cells sorted from blood, taken at week 0. The receptor set was obtained from a human donor with alopecia areata.

The V call is TRBV12-5, the J call TRBJ1-1, with no clear D. The CDR3 spans 13 residues. Germline V CDR1 and CDR2: LGHNT, FRNRAP. Trimming removed 8 bases from V and 0 bases from J, with 10 bases in between. In DNA, the CDR3 is TGTGCTAGTTCCCAGGACCTGAACACTGAAGCTTTCTTT. Amino acid sequence: CASSQDLNTEAFF.

This chain joins TRBV18 and TRBJ2-7, with D possibly TRBD2 on 6 matching bases. Between the trimmed V and J ends, which lost 3 bases and 7 bases, there was a span of 10 bases. This CDR3 region has 12 residues. The germline V gene encodes CDR1 KGHSH and CDR2 LQKENI. This CDR3 reads CASSPSGVEQYF. The CDR3 DNA sequence: TGTGCCAGCTCACCCTCGGGGGTTGAGCAGTACTTC.

V usage is TRBV25-1 and J usage is TRBJ2-2; D gene unclear. The V end lost 3 bases, the J end lost 7 bases, and 6 bases lay between the germline ends. The germline CDR1 and CDR2 sequences are MGHDK and SYGVNS. CDR3 length: 12 amino acids. This chain's CDR3 is CASSDSYGELFF. Here the CDR3 DNA reads TGTGCCAGCAGTGATTCTTACGGGGAGCTGTTTTTT.

The chain recombines TRBV27 with TRBJ2-5; D not certain. V lost 2 bases, J lost 5 bases, and 9 bases lay in between. The germline gives CDR1 MNHEY, CDR2 SMNVEV (reference sequence). The CDR3 has 13 residues. CDR3 bases: TGTGCCAGCAGTTTAAGGGTTCGGGAGACCCAGTACTTC. It specifies CASSLRVRETQYF.

The V gene is TRBV30, the J gene TRBJ1-2; 9 positions agree with TRBD1. The V gene's germline CDR1 is GTSNPN and CDR2 SVGIG (reference sequence). This CDR3 spans 15 amino acids. The V gene end was trimmed by 5 bases and the J gene end by 4 bases; junction bases not matched to a gene: 11. CDR3 protein: CAWGFRDRASYGYTF. Written as DNA, the CDR3 is TGTGCCTGGGGGTTCCGGGACAGGGCCTCCTATGGCTACACCTTC.

Worth noting for this clone: Other DNA sequences in the same sample also yield this CDR3. The chain links TRBV30 to TRBJ1-2, with 7 bases aligning to TRBD1. The CDR3 sequence is 12 residues long. With 2 bases clipped from V and 5 bases from J, the junction kept 2 bases outside the gene matches. Germline V gives CDR1 GTSNPN, CDR2 SVGIG (reference sequence). CDR3 coding DNA: TGTGCCTGGAGTCCAGGGGGGTATGGCTACACCTTC. Its protein is CAWSPGGYGYTF.

The chain recombines TRBV2 with TRBJ2-5; 8 positions agree with TRBD1. V lost 6 bases and J lost 5; bases outside the gene matches: 8. CDR3 length equals 14 residues. CDR1 is SNHLY, CDR2 FYNNEI, per germline. The CDR3 sequence is CASRGQVPQETQYF. The CDR3 coding sequence is TGTGCCAGCAGGGGACAGGTCCCCCAGGAGACCCAGTACTTC.

About this clone itself: The sample holds other DNA sequences that translate to the same CDR3. This chain links TRBV18 with TRBJ1-1; D is unresolved. Germline V gene lookup returns CDR1 KGHSH and CDR2 LQKENI. Deletions cut 3 bases from V and 2 bases from J, with 4 bases between. The CDR3 runs 12 residues. The CDR3 region is CASSPGNTEAFF. The CDR3 DNA is TGTGCCAGCTCACCGGGCAACACTGAAGCTTTCTTT.

This chain links TRBV5-1 with TRBJ1-1; D is ambiguous. V was pared by 7 bases and J by 0 bases, with 13 bases between. The CDR3 sequence is 14 residues long. CDR1 and CDR2 (germline): SGHRS, YFSETQ. The CDR3, as DNA: TGCGCCAGCGGAACCGGAGAGCTGAACACTGAAGCTTTCTTT. This encodes CASGTGELNTEAFF.

This clone was picked up a small number of times. This sequence joins TRBV30 and TRBJ1-1, with D possibly TRBD1 on 5 matching bases. V lost 1 base to trimming and J lost 3 bases, with 9 bases between them. The CDR3 runs to 13 residues. Germline CDR1 GTSNPN, CDR2 SVGIG (reference sequence). The CDR3 coding sequence is TGTGCCTGGAGTGCCAGGGCTTACACTGAAGCTTTCTTT. Protein: CAWSARAYTEAFF.

This clone occurred a few times. The chain employs TRBV4-3 and TRBJ1-2; D gene unclear. Germline CDR1 LGHNA, CDR2 YSLEER. CDR3 size: 15 residues. The V end was cut by 0 bases, the J end by 3 bases, with 11 bases between. The CDR3 DNA follows: TGCGCCAGCAGCCAAGAGACCGGGTTCCACTATGGCTACACCTTC. Translation gives CASSQETGFHYGYTF.

This clone was observed once. V usage is TRBV7-2 and J usage is TRBJ2-1; D could derive from TRBD1 or TRBD2 (6 bases each). Germline V gene data show CDR1 as SGHTA and CDR2 as FQGNSA. The CDR3 sequence is 14 residues long. Trimming left V 4 bases short and J 7 bases short, with 14 bases between. The CDR3 region is CASSYAGGRNEQFF. In DNA form, the CDR3 reads TGTGCCAGCAGCTACGCCGGGGGCCGGAATGAGCAGTTCTTC. Using reference TRBV7-2 and TRBJ2-1 for the parts outside the CDR3, the full variable domain is GAGVSQSPSNKVTEKGKDVELRCDPISGHTALYWYRQSLGQGLEFLIYFQGNSAPDKSGLPSDRFSAERTGGSVSTLTIQRTQQEDSAVYLCASSYAGGRNEQFFGPGTRLTVL.

This chain links TRBV10-3 with TRBJ2-5; 7 nucleotides agree with TRBD2. Per germline, CDR1 ENHRY and CDR2 SYGVKD. The length of the CDR3 is 12 residues. With 8 bases clipped from V and 2 bases from J, the junction kept 2 bases outside the gene matches. In DNA, the CDR3 is TGTGCCATCGGGGGACTACAAGAGACCCAGTACTTC. Translation gives CAIGGLQETQYF.

The CDR3 DNA sequence: TGTGCCAGCAGCCTATCGGACATCTACGAGCAGTACTTC. Its translation is CASSLSDIYEQYF. The chain joins TRBV11-2 to TRBJ2-7, with a weak D call TRBD1 (5 bases). Looked up from germline, CDR1 is SGHAT and CDR2 is FQNNGV. Trimming shortened V by 5 bases and J by 3 bases, and 11 bases separated the two germline ends. This CDR3 has 13 amino acids.

The genes are TRBV4-3 and TRBJ2-3; a possible D gene is TRBD2 (6 bases). Trimming pared 3 bases from V and 5 bases from J, leaving 15 bases between. This CDR3 contains 15 residues. Germline CDR1 reads LGHNA; CDR2 reads YSLEER. CDR3 sequence reads: CASSQGAGYGDTQYF. As DNA, the CDR3 is TGCGCCAGCAGCCAGGGCGCGGGGTATGGAGATACGCAGTATTTT.

The CDR3 coding sequence is TGTGCCAGCAGTTTATTGGGAATGAACACTGAAGCTTTCTTT. This encodes CASSLLGMNTEAFF. The chain is built from TRBV27 and TRBJ1-1; D is unresolved. Germline CDR1 and CDR2: MNHEY and SMNVEV (reference sequence). V was cut by 1 base and J by 0 bases, with 6 bases left in between. The CDR3 consists of 14 residues.

The rearrangement links TRBV29-1 to TRBJ2-1; D is possibly TRBD1 (5 bases). This CDR3 has 12 amino acids. The V gene lost 4 bases and the J gene lost 4 bases, with 8 bases spanning the gap. The germline gives CDR1 SQVTM, CDR2 ANQGSEA. The CDR3 nucleotides read TGCAGCGTTGGGGCAGGGTACAATGAGCAGTTCTTC. Encoded protein: CSVGAGYNEQFF.

V is TRBV15 and J is TRBJ2-2; D gene unclear. CDR3 length: 15 residues. The V gene lost 0 bases and the J gene lost 7 bases, with 12 bases spanning the gap. Germline V gene sequence: CDR1 LNHNV, CDR2 YYDKDF (reference sequence). CDR3 nucleotides: TGTGCCACCAGCAGAGATCCGGCCCCCGGCGGGGAGCTGTTTTTT. This encodes CATSRDPAPGGELFF.

V gene TRBV5-1 combines with J gene TRBJ1-6; D is uncertain. Per germline, CDR1 SGHRS and CDR2 YFSETQ. Trimming left V 1 base short and J 10 bases short, with 12 bases between. This CDR3 contains 14 residues. The CDR3 coding sequence is TGCGCCAGCAGCTTGCTCGGAACGTCGTCACCCCTCCACTTT. Translating gives CASSLLGTSSPLHF.

V gene TRBV29-1 combines with J gene TRBJ2-7, with 7 bases aligning to TRBD2. Losses at the gene ends were 4 bases for V and 4 bases for J; bases not matched to a gene: 19. In germline, CDR1 is SQVTM, CDR2 ANQGSEA. The CDR3 contains 17 residues. The CDR3 loop reads CSVGALGSGVTYYEQYF. CDR3 bases: TGCAGCGTTGGGGCCCTCGGGAGCGGGGTGACATATTACGAGCAGTACTTC.

This clone was detected once. This sequence joins TRBV30 and TRBJ1-2; no clear D. Deletions cut 4 bases from V and 4 bases from J, with 16 bases between. Germline V gene data show CDR1 as GTSNPN and CDR2 as SVGIG (reference sequence). This CDR3 is built from 14 residues. CDR3 in amino acids: CAWTGSARGYGYTF. CDR3 bases: TGTGCCTGGACTGGGTCAGCCCGGGGCTATGGCTACACCTTC. Combining the CDR3 with reference TRBV30 and TRBJ1-2 gives the whole variable domain SQTIHQWPATLVQPVGSPLSLECTVEGTSNPNLYWYRQAAGRGLQLLFYSVGIGQISSEVPQNLSASRPQDRQFILSSKKLLLSDSGFYLCAWTGSARGYGYTFGSGTRLTVV.

This clone has only a few counts. The rearrangement joins TRBV14 to TRBJ2-6, with 11 bases matching TRBD2. Germline assignment: CDR1 SGHDN and CDR2 FVKESK. V lost 4 bases to trimming and J lost 2 bases; unmatched junction nucleotides: 7. The CDR3 runs to 18 residues. The CDR3 loop is CASSPLAGAPPGANVLTF. In nucleotides, the CDR3 is TGTGCCAGCAGCCCACTAGCGGGGGCCCCCCCTGGGGCCAACGTCCTGACTTTC.